This T cell receptor beta chain was documented in a study of long-term antiretroviral therapy in people with HIV. About the study: Of all samples, the earliest predate the 2015 immediate-ART recommendation by about a decade.

This clone occurred once. Its antigen is still unknown. Whole-study results and caveats: Diversity measured after ART increased yet remained under transplant donor controls.

The CDR3 length is 14 residues. Germline loops: CDR1 PRHDT, CDR2 FYEKMQ (reference sequence). The V and J ends lost 4 bases and 2 bases respectively, with 9 bases between them. At the survey level, the v3.0 immunoSEQ assay was run. The repertoire was sequenced with immunoSEQ multiplex PCR; TCRdb's copy has only in-frame clones and lacks some. Of roughly 18,000 clones listed, 90% to 95% were seen once; the top ten hold 8.5% to 10%. Every specimen provided roughly 1-10 million cryopreserved PBMC before DNA extraction took place. V gene TRBV13 combines with J gene TRBJ1-5; D is perhaps TRBD1 (5 bases). The clonotype was recovered from a man aged 45 to 65 with HIV. The sample here was unsorted PBMCs, taken 3 years after starting antiretroviral therapy. The CDR3 spells CASSSRGGNQPQHF. CDR3 nucleotides: TGTGCCAGCAGCTCCAGAGGGGGCAATCAGCCCCAGCATTTT.